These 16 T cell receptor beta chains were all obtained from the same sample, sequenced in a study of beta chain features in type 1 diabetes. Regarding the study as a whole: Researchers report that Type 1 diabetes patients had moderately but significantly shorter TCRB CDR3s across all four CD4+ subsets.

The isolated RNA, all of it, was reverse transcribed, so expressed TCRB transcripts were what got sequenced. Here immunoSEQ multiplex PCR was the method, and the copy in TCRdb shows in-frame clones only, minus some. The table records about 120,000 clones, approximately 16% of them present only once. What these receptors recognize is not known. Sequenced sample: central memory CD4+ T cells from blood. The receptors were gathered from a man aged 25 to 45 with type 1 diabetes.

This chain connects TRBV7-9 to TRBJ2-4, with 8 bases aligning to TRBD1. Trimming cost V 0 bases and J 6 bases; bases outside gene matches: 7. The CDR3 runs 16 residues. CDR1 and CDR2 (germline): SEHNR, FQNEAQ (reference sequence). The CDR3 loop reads CASSLASGTGRNIQYF. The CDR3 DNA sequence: TGTGCCAGCAGCTTAGCTTCCGGGACAGGCCGAAACATTCAGTACTTC.

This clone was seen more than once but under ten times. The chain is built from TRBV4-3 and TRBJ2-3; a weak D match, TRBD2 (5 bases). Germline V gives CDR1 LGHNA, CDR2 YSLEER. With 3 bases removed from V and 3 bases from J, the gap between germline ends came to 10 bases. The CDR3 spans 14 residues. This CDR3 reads CASSHKRGTDTQYF. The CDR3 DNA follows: TGCGCCAGCAGCCATAAACGGGGTACAGATACGCAGTATTTT.

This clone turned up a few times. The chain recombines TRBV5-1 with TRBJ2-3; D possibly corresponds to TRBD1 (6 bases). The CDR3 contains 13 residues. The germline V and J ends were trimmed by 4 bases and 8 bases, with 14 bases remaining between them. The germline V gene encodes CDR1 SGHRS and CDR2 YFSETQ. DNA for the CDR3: TGCGCCAGCAGCGAGACAGGTTTGGCTACGCAGTATTTT. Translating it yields CASSETGLATQYF.

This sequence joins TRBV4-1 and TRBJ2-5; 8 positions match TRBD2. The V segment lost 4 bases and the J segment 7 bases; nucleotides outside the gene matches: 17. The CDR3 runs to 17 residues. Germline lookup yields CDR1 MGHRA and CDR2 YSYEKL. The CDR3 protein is CASSPEAASGGRGTQYF. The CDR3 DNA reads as TGCGCCAGCAGCCCAGAGGCGGCCAGCGGGGGCCGAGGGACCCAGTACTTC.

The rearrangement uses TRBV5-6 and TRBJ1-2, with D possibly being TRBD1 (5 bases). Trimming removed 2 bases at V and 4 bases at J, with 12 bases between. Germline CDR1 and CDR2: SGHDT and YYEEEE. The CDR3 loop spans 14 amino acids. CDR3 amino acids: CASSLVDKSYGYTF. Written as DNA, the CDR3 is TGTGCCAGCAGCTTAGTGGACAAAAGCTATGGCTACACCTTC. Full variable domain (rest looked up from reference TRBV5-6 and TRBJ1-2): DAGVTQSPTHLIKTRGQQVTLRCSPKSGHDTVSWYQQALGQGPQFIFQYYEEEERQRGNFPDRFSGHQFPNYSSELNVNALLLGDSALYLCASSLVDKSYGYTFGSGTRLTVV.

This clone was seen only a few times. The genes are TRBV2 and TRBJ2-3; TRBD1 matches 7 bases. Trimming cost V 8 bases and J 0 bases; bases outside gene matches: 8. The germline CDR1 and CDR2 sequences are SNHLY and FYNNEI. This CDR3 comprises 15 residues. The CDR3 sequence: CASGDSTMSTDTQYF. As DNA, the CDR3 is TGTGCCAGCGGGGACAGTACTATGAGCACAGATACGCAGTATTTT.

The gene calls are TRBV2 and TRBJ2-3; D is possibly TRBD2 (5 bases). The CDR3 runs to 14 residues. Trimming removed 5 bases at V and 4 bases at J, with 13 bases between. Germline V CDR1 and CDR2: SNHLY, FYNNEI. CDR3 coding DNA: TGTGCCAGCAGTTTAAGCCTTAGCGCAGATACGCAGTATTTT. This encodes CASSLSLSADTQYF.

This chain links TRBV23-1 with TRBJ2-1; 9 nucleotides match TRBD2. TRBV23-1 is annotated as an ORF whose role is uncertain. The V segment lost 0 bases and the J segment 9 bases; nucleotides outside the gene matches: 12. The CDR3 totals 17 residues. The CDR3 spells CASSQSAPSGGLGEQFF. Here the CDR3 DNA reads TGCGCCAGCAGTCAATCGGCCCCAAGCGGGGGGTTGGGTGAGCAGTTCTTC.

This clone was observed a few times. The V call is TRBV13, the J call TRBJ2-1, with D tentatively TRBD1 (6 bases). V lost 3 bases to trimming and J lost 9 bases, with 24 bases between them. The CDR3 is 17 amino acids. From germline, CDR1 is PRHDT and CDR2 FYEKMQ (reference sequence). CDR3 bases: TGTGCCAGCAGCTTCGGGGTCGCGGCACAGGGTGTTGGTGAGCAGTTCTTC. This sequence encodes CASSFGVAAQGVGEQFF.

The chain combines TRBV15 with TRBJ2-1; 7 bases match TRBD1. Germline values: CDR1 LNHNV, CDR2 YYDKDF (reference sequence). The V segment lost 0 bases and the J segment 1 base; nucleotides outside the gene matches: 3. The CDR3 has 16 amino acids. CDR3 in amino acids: CATSRDDRASYNEQFF. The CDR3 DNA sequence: TGTGCCACCAGCAGAGATGACAGGGCTTCCTACAATGAGCAGTTCTTC.

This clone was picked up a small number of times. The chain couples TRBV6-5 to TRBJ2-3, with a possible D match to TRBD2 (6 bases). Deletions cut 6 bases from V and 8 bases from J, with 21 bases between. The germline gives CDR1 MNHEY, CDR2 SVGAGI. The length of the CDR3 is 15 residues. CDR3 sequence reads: CASRPRPQLGGTQYF. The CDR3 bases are TGTGCCAGCAGACCTCGCCCCCAGTTGGGGGGTACGCAGTATTTT.

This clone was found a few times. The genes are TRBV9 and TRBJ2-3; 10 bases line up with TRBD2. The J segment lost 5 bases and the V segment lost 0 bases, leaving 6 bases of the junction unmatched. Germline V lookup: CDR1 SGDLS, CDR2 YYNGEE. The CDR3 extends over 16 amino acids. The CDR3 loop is CASSVGLAGEVDTQYF. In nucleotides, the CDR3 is TGTGCCAGCAGCGTAGGTCTAGCGGGGGAGGTAGATACGCAGTATTTT.

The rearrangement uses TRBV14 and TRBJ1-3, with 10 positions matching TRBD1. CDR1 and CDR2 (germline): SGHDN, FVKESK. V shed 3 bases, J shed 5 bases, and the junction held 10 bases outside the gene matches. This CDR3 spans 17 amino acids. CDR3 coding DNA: TGTGCCAGCAGCCAGGGGGACAGGGGATCGGTTCGAAACACCATATATTTT. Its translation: CASSQGDRGSVRNTIYF.

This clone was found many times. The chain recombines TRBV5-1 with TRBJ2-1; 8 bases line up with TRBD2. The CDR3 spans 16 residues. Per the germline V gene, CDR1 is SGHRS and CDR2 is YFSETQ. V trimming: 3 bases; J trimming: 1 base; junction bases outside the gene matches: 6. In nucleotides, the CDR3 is TGCGCCAGCAGCTCCTCCGGGACTAGTTCCTACAATGAGCAGTTCTTC. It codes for CASSSSGTSSYNEQFF.

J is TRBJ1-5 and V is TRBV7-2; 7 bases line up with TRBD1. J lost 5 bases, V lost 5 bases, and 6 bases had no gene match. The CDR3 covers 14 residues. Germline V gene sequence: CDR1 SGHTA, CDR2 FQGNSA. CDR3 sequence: CASSAGQEYQPQHF. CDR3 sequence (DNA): TGTGCCAGCAGCGCCGGACAGGAGTATCAGCCCCAGCATTTT. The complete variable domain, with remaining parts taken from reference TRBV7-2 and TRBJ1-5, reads GAGVSQSPSNKVTEKGKDVELRCDPISGHTALYWYRQSLGQGLEFLIYFQGNSAPDKSGLPSDRFSAERTGGSVSTLTIQRTQQEDSAVYLCASSAGQEYQPQHFGDGTRLSIL.

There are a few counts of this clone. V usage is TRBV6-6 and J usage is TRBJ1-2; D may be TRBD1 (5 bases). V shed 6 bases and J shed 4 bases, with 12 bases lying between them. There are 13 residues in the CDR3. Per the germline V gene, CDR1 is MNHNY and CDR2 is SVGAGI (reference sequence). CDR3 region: CASSPDSGYGYTF. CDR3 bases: TGTGCCAGCAGCCCCGACAGTGGCTATGGCTACACCTTC.